Below, 19 T cell receptor beta chains from the same sample are listed, as sequenced in a study of blood T cells in healthy people across ages. For the second PCR, which ran for roughly 6 to 12 cycles, a sample-barcoded 5' primer and a J-beta primer mix were used. A single record per CDR3 protein comes from TCRdb applying MiXCR to the 5' RACE reads. The sample includes 1,500,000 or so distinct CDR3 sequences, roughly 60% of them seen just once. Sequenced: blood. Receptors originate from a man in his late teens or twenties in good health.

The V gene is TRBV29-1, the J gene TRBJ2-5; unclear D gene. V dropped 4 bases and J dropped 2 bases, with 11 bases sitting between them. CDR1 is SQVTM, CDR2 ANQGSEA, per germline. The CDR3 spans 13 residues. This CDR3 is CSVARSEQETQYF. CDR3 DNA: TGCAGCGTTGCAAGGTCAGAACAAGAGACCCAGTACTTC.

The chain is built from TRBV27 and TRBJ2-5; D possibly corresponds to TRBD1 (6 bases). The germline V and J ends were trimmed by 3 bases and 11 bases, with 28 bases remaining between them. CDR1 and CDR2 (germline): MNHEY, SMNVEV (reference sequence). CDR3 length: 17 amino acids. This CDR3 reads CASSFLTLSGQNNEQYF. The DNA for the CDR3 is TGTGCCAGCAGTTTTCTTACCCTTTCGGGACAAAACAATGAGCAGTACTTC.

The genes are TRBV20-1 and TRBJ2-7; tentative D call: TRBD1 (6 bases). The J call may be in error: the DNA end matches TRBJ2-5 better. This CDR3 has 12 amino acids. The germline CDR1 and CDR2 sequences are DFQATT and SNEGSKA (reference sequence). The CDR3 spells CSAHRVEETQYF. CDR3 DNA sequence: TGCAGTGCTCACAGGGTCGAGGAGACCCAGTACTTC.

This clonotype was seen only a few times. Germline is not matched at one junction end, which may reflect a read error. This chain connects TRBV6-5 to TRBJ1-2, with 9 bases fitting TRBD1. Germline V CDR1 and CDR2: MNHEY, SVGAGI. This CDR3 has 14 amino acids. This CDR3 is CASREQGASHGYTF. CDR3 DNA: TGTGCCAGCAGGGAACAGGGGGCATCCCATGGCTACACCTTT.

This rearrangement joins TRBV12-3 or TRBV12-4 to TRBJ2-1; 7 bases are a match to TRBD2. Trimming at V came to 2 bases and at J to 0 bases, leaving 10 bases not matched to a gene. The CDR3 has 18 amino acids. The CDR3 sequence is CASSLRRGGGTSYNEQFF. CDR3 DNA: TGTGCCAGCAGTTTAAGACGTGGGGGAGGGACCTCCTACAATGAGCAGTTCTTC.

J is TRBJ2-3 and V is TRBV10-3; 15 nucleotides agree with TRBD2. With 11 bases clipped from V and 0 bases from J, the junction kept 9 bases outside the gene matches. Germline-derived CDR1 and CDR2 are ENHRY and SYGVKD. This CDR3 contains 17 residues. This CDR3 is CAAKGTSGGLSTDTQYF. CDR3 nucleotide sequence: TGTGCCGCAAAAGGGACTAGCGGGGGGCTCAGCACAGATACGCAGTATTTT.

Notes on this clonotype: Germline is not matched at one junction end, which may reflect a read error. This chain connects TRBV29-1 to TRBJ2-4; D is uncertain. Germline CDR1 SQVTM, CDR2 ANQGSEA. The CDR3 covers 16 residues. The CDR3 loop reads CSAEETPGLSTTIQYF. In nucleotides, the CDR3 is TGCAGCGCTGAAGAGACCCCCGGTCTCTCAACGACCATTCAGTACTTC.

There are a few counts of this clonotype. The chain combines TRBV6-6 with TRBJ2-5; D uncertain. Germline assignment: CDR1 MNHNY and CDR2 SVGAGI (reference sequence). CDR3 length: 15 amino acids. Trimming removed 0 bases from V and 4 bases from J, with 12 bases in between. The CDR3 DNA reads TGTGCCAGCAGTTACTCGAGAGACCGTGGAGAGACCCAGTACTTC. It encodes CASSYSRDRGETQYF.

The gene calls are TRBV5-1 and TRBJ2-1; 9 positions agree with TRBD1. Germline V gene data show CDR1 as SGHRS and CDR2 as YFSETQ. V dropped 2 bases and J dropped 2; count of bases not matched to a gene: 14. The CDR3 extends over 19 amino acids. The DNA of the CDR3 is TGCGCCAGCAGCTTTGGTGACAGGGGGAGGGCCCCTGCCTACAATGAGCAGTTCTTC. It specifies CASSFGDRGRAPAYNEQFF.

The rearrangement uses TRBV5-4 and TRBJ2-1; D gene uncertain. The CDR3 has 15 residues. The germline V gene encodes CDR1 SGHNT and CDR2 YYREEE (reference sequence). V gave up 1 base and J gave up 1 base, with 9 bases separating them. CDR3 protein: CASSLSPLSYNEQFF. CDR3 nucleotide sequence: TGTGCCAGCAGCTTGAGTCCGTTATCCTACAATGAGCAGTTCTTC.

Worth noting for this clonotype: One end of the junction does not line up with germline, which may come from a read error. This chain links TRBV7-7 with TRBJ2-1; maybe TRBD2 (6 bases). From germline, CDR1 is SSHAT and CDR2 FNYEAQ (reference sequence). This CDR3 contains 13 residues. CDR3 coding DNA: TGTGCTAGCAGCCGGGGACTCCCGGGTGAGCAGTTCTTC. This encodes CASSRGLPGEQFF.

The chain employs TRBV5-1 and TRBJ1-2; D call uncertain. CDR3 length: 15 residues. With 3 bases removed from V and 4 bases from J, the gap between germline ends came to 16 bases. Germline assignment: CDR1 SGHRS and CDR2 YFSETQ. CDR3 DNA: TGCGCCAGCAGCTACGGGGAACAAAGAGGCTATGGCTACACCTTC. This encodes CASSYGEQRGYGYTF.

The chain joins TRBV27 to TRBJ2-3, with D possibly called TRBD1 or TRBD2 (5 bases each). The V end was cut by 8 bases, the J end by 2 bases, with 14 bases between. Germline V gene sequence: CDR1 MNHEY, CDR2 SMNVEV (reference sequence). The CDR3 covers 14 residues. The DNA for the CDR3 is TGTGCCAGCGGGGGTCCAAAAAACACAGATACGCAGTATTTT. Its translation: CASGGPKNTDTQYF.

The V call is TRBV6-5, the J call TRBJ2-7, with 9 bases lining up with TRBD2. The CDR3 is 15 amino acids. Germline trimming cut 2 bases from V and 1 base from J; bases unmatched to any gene: 3. Germline CDR1 MNHEY, CDR2 SVGAGI. CDR3 nucleotide sequence: TGTGCCAGCAGTTACGCTAGCGGGGTTTCCTACGAGCAGTACTTC. Encoded protein: CASSYASGVSYEQYF.

V gene TRBV3-1 combines with J gene TRBJ2-1; maybe TRBD2 (6 bases). The V end was cut by 0 bases, the J end by 12 bases, with 15 bases between. Looked up from germline, CDR1 is LGHDT and CDR2 is YNNKEL (reference sequence). The CDR3 is made up of 14 amino acids. The CDR3 loop is CASSQEGLPPGQFF. The CDR3 DNA follows: TGTGCCAGCAGCCAAGAGGGACTCCCTCCCGGGCAGTTCTTC.

The genes are TRBV20-1 and TRBJ2-7; TRBD1 might be the D (6 bases). V lost 0 bases, J lost 1 base, and 16 bases lay in between. The germline V gene has CDR1 DFQATT and CDR2 SNEGSKA (reference sequence). There are 16 residues in the CDR3. CDR3 loop: CSARDPGTLGSYEQYF. The DNA of the CDR3 is TGCAGTGCTAGAGATCCCGGGACACTAGGTTCCTACGAGCAGTACTTC.

The V and J genes are TRBV21-1 and TRBJ1-5. TRBV21-1 corresponds to a pseudogene. CDR3 length equals 14 residues. The CDR3 sequence is CASSKFRSNQPQHF. CDR3 DNA: TGTGCCAGCAGCAAATTCAGGAGCAATCAGCCCCAGCATTTT.

The sample holds a few counts of this clonotype. This sequence joins TRBV25-1 and TRBJ2-7; D is tentatively TRBD1 or TRBD2 (5 bases each). The V end lost 7 bases, the J end lost 3 bases, and 10 bases lay between the germline ends. Germline CDR1 is MGHDK and CDR2 is SYGVNS. The CDR3 extends over 12 amino acids. CDR3: CASTVGDYEQYF. The DNA of the CDR3 is TGTGCCAGCACCGTGGGGGACTACGAGCAGTACTTC.

The chain recombines TRBV6-2 or TRBV6-3 with TRBJ2-3; 9 bases fit TRBD2. Germline assignment: CDR1 MNHEY and CDR2 SVGEGT. The CDR3 runs 14 residues. After removal of 8 bases from V and 2 bases from J, the junction contained 5 bases not matched to a gene. In nucleotides, the CDR3 is TGTGCCAGCGCGAGCGGGGGGAACACAGATACGCAGTATTTT. Protein: CASASGGNTDTQYF.